This T cell receptor beta chain is drawn from a study of blood T cell repertoires in COVID-19. Study overall: Samples of COVID-19 (acute and convalescent) were obtained from the United States, Italy and Spain. In each case, the material was cDNA or gDNA derived from T cells, B-cell-depleted T cells, or PBMCs.

In the study's own analysis: Estimates of nucleated cell counts were drawn from the amplification of reference gene primers. Clones were sequenced by immunoSEQ multiplex PCR, and TCRdb holds only the in-frame ones, with some missing. V, J and clone size were drawn from that table, and D and trimming were deduced from the DNA. The sample carries hundreds of thousands of clones, roughly 86% recorded once. The CDR3 is 19 amino acids. V shed 2 bases and J 3 bases; nucleotides not matched to a gene: 12. Enrolment of Seattle patients took place during active infection, and they were followed longitudinally.

The V and J genes are TRBV23-1 and TRBJ1-6, with 8 bases that match TRBD1. TRBV23-1 is labeled an ORF, and its function is uncertain. Sequencing was done on a sample of peripheral blood. The TCR sequence derives from a woman aged 55-70 years with COVID-19, enrolled during active disease. The CDR3 protein is CASSQAPNLQGVYNSPLHF. In DNA, the CDR3 is TGCGCCAGCAGTCAAGCTCCGAATCTACAGGGGGTCTATAATTCACCCCTCCACTTT.